This TCR beta chain stems from a study of blood T cell repertoires in COVID-19. Across the whole study: Acute-phase and convalescent COVID-19 samples originated in the United States, Italy and Spain.

Original processing notes: Reference gene primers were amplified, and this amplification served to estimate nucleated cell counts. Libraries were prepared by immunoSEQ multiplex PCR; TCRdb keeps only in-frame clonotypes and omits some of them. From that table come the V and J calls and clone size; the DNA was used to work out D and trimming. The sample consists of roughly 40,000 clones, about 86% of them appearing once. With 0 bases clipped from V and 4 bases from J, the junction kept 4 bases outside the gene matches. CDR1 and CDR2 (germline): SGHDT, YYEEEE. The length of the CDR3 is 17 residues. The sequence came from a middle-aged man in a cohort sampled during active COVID-19. Material for sequencing was peripheral blood. The chain links TRBV5-6 to TRBJ2-1; 13 bases fit TRBD2. CDR3 residues: CASSLGTSGGLYNEQFF. Here the CDR3 DNA reads TGTGCCAGCAGCTTGGGGACTAGCGGGGGACTATACAATGAGCAGTTCTTC. Full variable domain (missing parts from reference TRBV5-6 and TRBJ2-1): DAGVTQSPTHLIKTRGQQVTLRCSPKSGHDTVSWYQQALGQGPQFIFQYYEEEERQRGNFPDRFSGHQFPNYSSELNVNALLLGDSALYLCASSLGTSGGLYNEQFFGPGTRLTVL.